There are a few counts of the clone carrying this TCR beta chain. Unmatched junction bases numbered 5, after V lost 6 bases and J lost 4 bases. CDR1 is MNHEY and CDR2 is SVGAGI in the germline V gene. The CDR3 has 14 residues. Each replicate PCR on the sorted subsets used 150 to 200 ng DNA (around 31,000 T cell genomes). Produced via immunoSEQ multiplex PCR; TCRdb's table is partial and in-frame only. This table holds about 120,000 clones, 68% found once. These data come from a study of shared clonotypes between healthy human individuals. V usage is TRBV6-5 and J usage is TRBJ2-7; TRBD1 agrees at 11 bases. The TCR was taken from a woman younger than 45 in good health. The sequencing sample was made of memory CD8+ T cells sorted from blood. Subset in this sample: CD45RO+ cells pooled with CCR7-negative TemRA cells. CDR3 protein: CASSRGQGAYEQYF. The CDR3 DNA sequence: TGTGCCAGCAGCCGAGGACAGGGGGCTTACGAGCAGTACTTC.